This T cell receptor beta chain was identified during a study of OX40 agonist ivuxolimab in advanced cancers. As for the study in general: Patients' therapy was ivuxolimab, an antibody that acts as an agonist of OX40 (CD134). Patients undergoing dose escalation presented with hepatocellular carcinoma, melanoma, renal cell or head and neck cancer.

TCRdb's copy holds only in-frame clones and misses some; the assay was immunoSEQ multiplex PCR. The sample contains roughly 28,000 clones, about 90% of which appear only once. Details on this clone: Its specificity is not known.

Blood samples were obtained at baseline, cycle 4 day 1, and cycle 7 day 1. General study results and limits: The CD4+ and CD8+ T cells in the blood had expanded clonally by week 6 at 0.1 to 3.0 mg/kg.

Germline assignment: CDR1 SGHRS and CDR2 YFSETQ. After removal of 2 bases from V and 7 bases from J, the junction contained 10 bases not matched to a gene. This CDR3 has 18 amino acids. The source of this sequence is an adult with an advanced solid tumor such as melanoma, head and neck, liver or kidney cancer. V and J are TRBV5-1 and TRBJ2-1, with 15 bases matching TRBD2. The sequences come from CD4+ or CD8+ T cells sorted from blood, collected in a trial of the OX40 agonist ivuxolimab. The CDR3 region is CASSLGLAGGPSGNEQFF. In nucleotides, the CDR3 is TGCGCCAGCAGCTTAGGACTAGCGGGGGGGCCGAGCGGGAATGAGCAGTTCTTC. Drawing the rest from reference TRBV5-1 and TRBJ2-1, the complete variable domain is KAGVTQTPRYLIKTRGQQVTLSCSPISGHRSVSWYQQTPGQGLQFLFEYFSETQRNKGNFPGRFSGRQFSNSRSEMNVSTLELGDSALYLCASSLGLAGGPSGNEQFFGPGTRLTVL.